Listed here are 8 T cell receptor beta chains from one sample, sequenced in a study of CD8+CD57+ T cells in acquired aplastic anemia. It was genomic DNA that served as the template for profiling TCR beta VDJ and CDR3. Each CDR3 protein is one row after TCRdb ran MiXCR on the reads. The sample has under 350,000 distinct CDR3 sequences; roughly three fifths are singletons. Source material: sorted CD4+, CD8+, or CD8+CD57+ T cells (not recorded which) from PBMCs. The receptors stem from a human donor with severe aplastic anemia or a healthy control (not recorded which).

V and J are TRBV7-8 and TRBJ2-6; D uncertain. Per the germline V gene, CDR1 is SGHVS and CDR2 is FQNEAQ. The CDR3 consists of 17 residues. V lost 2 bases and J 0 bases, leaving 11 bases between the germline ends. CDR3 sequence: CASSLPASRSGANVLTF. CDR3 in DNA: TGTGCCAGCAGCTTACCTGCGTCTCGCTCTGGGGCCAACGTCCTGACTTTC.

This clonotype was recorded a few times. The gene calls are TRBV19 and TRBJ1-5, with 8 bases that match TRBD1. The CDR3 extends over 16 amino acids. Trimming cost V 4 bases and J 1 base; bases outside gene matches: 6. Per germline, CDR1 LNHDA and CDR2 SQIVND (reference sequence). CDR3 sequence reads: CASSTSGGWSNQPQHF. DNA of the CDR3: TGTGCCAGTAGTACCTCAGGGGGCTGGAGCAATCAGCCCCAGCATTTT.

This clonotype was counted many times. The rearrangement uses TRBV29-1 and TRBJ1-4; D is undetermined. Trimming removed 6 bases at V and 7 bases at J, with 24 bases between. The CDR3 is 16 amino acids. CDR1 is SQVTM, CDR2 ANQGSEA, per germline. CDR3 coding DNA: TGCAGCGTCGAAATGCCCACGAAGGATTTAACTGAAAAACTGTTTTTT. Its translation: CSVEMPTKDLTEKLFF. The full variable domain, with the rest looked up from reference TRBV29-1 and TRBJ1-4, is SAVISQKPSRDICQRGTSLTIQCQVDSQVTMMFWYRQQPGQSLTLIATANQGSEATYESGFVIDKFPISRPNLTFSTLTVSNMSPEDSSIYLCSVEMPTKDLTEKLFFGSGTQLSVL.

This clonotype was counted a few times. The CDR3, as DNA: TGTGCCAGCGTCCTGGGGCGGGTCGAGCAGTACTTC. This gives the protein CASVLGRVEQYF. The V call is TRBV2, the J call TRBJ2-7; possibly TRBD1 or TRBD2 for D (5 bases each). Germline CDR1 SNHLY, CDR2 FYNNEI. Trimming left V 8 bases short and J 6 bases short, with 14 bases between. The CDR3 totals 12 residues.

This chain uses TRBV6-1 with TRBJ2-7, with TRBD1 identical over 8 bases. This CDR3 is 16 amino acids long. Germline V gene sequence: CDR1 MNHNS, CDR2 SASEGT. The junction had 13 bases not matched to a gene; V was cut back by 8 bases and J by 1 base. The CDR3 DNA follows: TGTGCCAGCGGACCCCCGGACAGGGACTGGTCCTACGAGCAGTACTTC. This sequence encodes CASGPPDRDWSYEQYF.

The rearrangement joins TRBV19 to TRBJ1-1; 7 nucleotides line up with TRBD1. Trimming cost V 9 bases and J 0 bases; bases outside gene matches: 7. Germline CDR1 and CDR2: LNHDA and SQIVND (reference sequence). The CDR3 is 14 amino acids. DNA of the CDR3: TGTGCCAGCGGGAGACAGGGAATGAACACTGAAGCTTTCTTT. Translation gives CASGRQGMNTEAFF.

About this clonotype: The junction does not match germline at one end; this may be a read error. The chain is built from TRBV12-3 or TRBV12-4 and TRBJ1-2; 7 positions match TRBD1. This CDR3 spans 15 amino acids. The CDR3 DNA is TGTGCCATCAGTGAGGGACAGTCGAGTAACTATGGCTACACCTTC. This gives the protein CAISEGQSSNYGYTF.

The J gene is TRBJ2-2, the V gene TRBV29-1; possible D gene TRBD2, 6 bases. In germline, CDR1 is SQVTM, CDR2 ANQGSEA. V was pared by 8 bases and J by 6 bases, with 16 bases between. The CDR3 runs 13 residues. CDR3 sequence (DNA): TGCAGCTTAGCGGTAGGGAGAGCCGGGGAGCTGTTTTTT. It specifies CSLAVGRAGELFF.